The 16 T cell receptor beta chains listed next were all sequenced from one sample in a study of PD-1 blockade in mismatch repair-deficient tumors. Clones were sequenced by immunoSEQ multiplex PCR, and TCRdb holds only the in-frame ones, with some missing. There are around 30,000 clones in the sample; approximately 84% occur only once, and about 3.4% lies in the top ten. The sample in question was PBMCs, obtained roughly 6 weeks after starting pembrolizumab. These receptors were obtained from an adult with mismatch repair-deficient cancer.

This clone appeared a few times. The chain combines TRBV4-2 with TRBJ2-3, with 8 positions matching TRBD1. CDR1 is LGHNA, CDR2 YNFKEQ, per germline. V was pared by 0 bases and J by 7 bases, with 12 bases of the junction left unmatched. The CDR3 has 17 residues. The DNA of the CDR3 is TGTGCCAGCAGCCAAGAGTTGGCGGCCACAGGGGGACATACGCAGTATTTT. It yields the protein CASSQELAATGGHTQYF.

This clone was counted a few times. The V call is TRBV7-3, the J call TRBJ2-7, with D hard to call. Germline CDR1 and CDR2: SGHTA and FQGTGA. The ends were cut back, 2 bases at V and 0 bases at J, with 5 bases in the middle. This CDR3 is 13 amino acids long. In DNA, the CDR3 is TGTGCCAGCAGCTTATCAAACTCCTACGAGCAGTACTTC. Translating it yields CASSLSNSYEQYF.

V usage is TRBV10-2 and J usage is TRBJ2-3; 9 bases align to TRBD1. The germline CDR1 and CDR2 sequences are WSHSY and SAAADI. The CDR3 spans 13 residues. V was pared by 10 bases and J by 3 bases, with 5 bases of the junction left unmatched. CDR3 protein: CAIGTGQTDTQYF. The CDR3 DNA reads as TGCGCCATAGGGACAGGGCAAACAGATACGCAGTATTTT.

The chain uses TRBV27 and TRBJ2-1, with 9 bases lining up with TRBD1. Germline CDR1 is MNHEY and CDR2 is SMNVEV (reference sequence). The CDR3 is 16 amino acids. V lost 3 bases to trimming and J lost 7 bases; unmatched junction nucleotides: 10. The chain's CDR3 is CASSFGVQGALNEQFF. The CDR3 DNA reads TGTGCCAGCAGTTTTGGTGTACAGGGGGCCCTGAATGAGCAGTTCTTC.

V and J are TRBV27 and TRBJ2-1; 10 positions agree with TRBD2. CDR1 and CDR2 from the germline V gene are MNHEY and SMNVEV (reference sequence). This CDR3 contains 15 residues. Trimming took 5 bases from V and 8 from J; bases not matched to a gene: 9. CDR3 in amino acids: CASSALAGAAYEQFF. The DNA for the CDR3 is TGTGCCAGCAGTGCCCTAGCGGGAGCTGCCTATGAGCAGTTCTTC.

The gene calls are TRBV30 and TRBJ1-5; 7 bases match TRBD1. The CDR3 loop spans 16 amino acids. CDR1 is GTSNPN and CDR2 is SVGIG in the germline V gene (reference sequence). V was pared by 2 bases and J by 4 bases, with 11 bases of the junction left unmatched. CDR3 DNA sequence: TGTGCCTGGAGTATTACGTGGGACAGCGGTAATCAGCCCCAGCATTTT. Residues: CAWSITWDSGNQPQHF.

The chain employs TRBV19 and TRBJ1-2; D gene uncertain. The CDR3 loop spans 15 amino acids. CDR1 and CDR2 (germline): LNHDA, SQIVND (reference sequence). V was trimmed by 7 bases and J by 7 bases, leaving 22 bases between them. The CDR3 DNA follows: TGTGCCAGTATCGACCCAGTGACGGGGAACCGTGGCTACACCTTC. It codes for CASIDPVTGNRGYTF.

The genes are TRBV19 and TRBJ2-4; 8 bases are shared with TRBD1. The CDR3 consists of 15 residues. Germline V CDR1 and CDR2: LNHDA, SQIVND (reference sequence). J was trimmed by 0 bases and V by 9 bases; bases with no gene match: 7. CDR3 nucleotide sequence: TGTGCCAGAGAAACAGGGGGTCTAGCCAAAAACATTCAGTACTTC. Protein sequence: CARETGGLAKNIQYF.

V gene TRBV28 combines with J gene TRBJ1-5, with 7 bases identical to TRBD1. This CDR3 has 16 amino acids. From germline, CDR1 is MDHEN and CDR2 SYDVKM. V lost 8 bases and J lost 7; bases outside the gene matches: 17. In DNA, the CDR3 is TGTGCCAGCCAGACCTGGAGACAGGGTGCGGGCCAGCCCCAGCATTTT. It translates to CASQTWRQGAGQPQHF.

CDR3 loop: CASSGGQSSSYNEQFF. The CDR3, as DNA: TGTGCCAGCAGTGGGGGACAGTCTAGCTCCTACAATGAGCAGTTCTTC. The V call is TRBV28, the J call TRBJ2-1; 7 nucleotides line up with TRBD1. V shed 5 bases, J shed 0 bases, and the junction held 7 bases outside the gene matches. CDR1 and CDR2 (germline): MDHEN, SYDVKM. The CDR3 length is 16 residues. The full variable domain, with the rest looked up from reference TRBV28 and TRBJ2-1, is DVKVTQSSRYLVKRTGEKVFLECVQDMDHENMFWYRQDPGLGLRLIYFSYDVKMKEKGDIPEGYSVSREKKERFSLILESASTNQTSMYLCASSGGQSSSYNEQFFGPGTRLTVL.

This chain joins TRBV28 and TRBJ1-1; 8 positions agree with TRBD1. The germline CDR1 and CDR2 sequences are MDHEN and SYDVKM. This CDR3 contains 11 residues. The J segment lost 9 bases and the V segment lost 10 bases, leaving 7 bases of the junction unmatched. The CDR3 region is CATRQGRKAFF. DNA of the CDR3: TGTGCCACCCGACAGGGGAGGAAAGCTTTCTTT.

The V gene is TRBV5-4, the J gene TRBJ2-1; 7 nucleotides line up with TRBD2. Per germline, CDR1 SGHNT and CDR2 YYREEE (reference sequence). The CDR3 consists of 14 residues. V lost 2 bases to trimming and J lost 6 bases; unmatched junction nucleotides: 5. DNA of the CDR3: TGTGCCAGCAGCTTCGGCGGGAGTGTCAATGAGCAGTTCTTC. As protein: CASSFGGSVNEQFF.

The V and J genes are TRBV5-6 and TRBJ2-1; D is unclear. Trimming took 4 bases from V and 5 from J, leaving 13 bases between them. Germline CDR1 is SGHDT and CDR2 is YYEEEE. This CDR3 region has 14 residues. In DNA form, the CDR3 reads TGTGCCAGCAGCCCCATCCGCGCCGACAATGAGCAGTTCTTC. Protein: CASSPIRADNEQFF.

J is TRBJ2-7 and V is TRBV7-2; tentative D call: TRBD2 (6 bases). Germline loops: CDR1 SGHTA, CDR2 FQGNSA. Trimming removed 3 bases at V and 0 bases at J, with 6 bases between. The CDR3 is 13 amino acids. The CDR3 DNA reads TGTGCCAGCAGCTTCGGGAGCTCCTACGAGCAGTACTTC. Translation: CASSFGSSYEQYF.

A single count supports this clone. The CDR3 spells CASSSSRGEQFF. DNA for the CDR3: TGTGCCAGCAGTTCAAGCCGCGGTGAGCAGTTCTTC. The chain couples TRBV27 to TRBJ2-1; D is undetermined. Germline-derived CDR1 and CDR2 are MNHEY and SMNVEV (reference sequence). The CDR3 sequence is 12 residues long. V was shortened by 4 bases and J by 9 bases, with 10 bases between the two germline ends.

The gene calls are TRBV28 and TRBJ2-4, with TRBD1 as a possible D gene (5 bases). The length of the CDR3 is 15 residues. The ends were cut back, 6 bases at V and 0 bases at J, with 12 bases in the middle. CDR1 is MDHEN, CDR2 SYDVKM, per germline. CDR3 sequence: CASSLGVLAKNIQYF. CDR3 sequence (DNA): TGTGCCAGCAGCCTAGGGGTACTAGCCAAAAACATTCAGTACTTC.